The clone carrying this T cell receptor (beta chain) was seen a single time. Its antigen remains unidentified. The sample comes from a study of blood T cell dynamics during melanoma immunotherapy. Looking at the study overall: First-line therapy was either pembrolizumab or nivolumab with ipilimumab for metastatic melanoma. Study results and limitations: Unlike progressors, later disease-control patients had W3 repertoires gaining clonality or diversity.

Germline V gene data show CDR1 as SGHAT and CDR2 as FQNNGV. The ends were cut back, 2 bases at V and 1 base at J, with 5 bases in the middle. The CDR3 spans 13 residues. Clones were read by immunoSEQ multiplex PCR, and TCRdb kept only the in-frame ones, dropping some. The sample lists over 13,000 clones; around 85% were seen once. The time point is: pre-treatment baseline. The chain is built from TRBV11-2 and TRBJ1-1; no firm D call. The starting material was blood, obtained from a patient treated with checkpoint blockade. The receptor was derived from a human donor with melanoma. CDR3 nucleotides: TGTGCCAGCAGCTTAACCCAGAACACTGAAGCTTTCTTT. It yields the protein CASSLTQNTEAFF.